Listed below are T cell receptor beta chains from one sample, sequenced in a study of graft-versus-host responses after intestinal transplantation. These receptors lack a known antigen. The assay was immunoSEQ multiplex PCR, and TCRdb's table has in-frame clones only and misses some. The top ten hold roughly 0.5% of the sample, which has more than 85,000 clones, 93% seen once. The sample here was unstimulated CD8+ T cells sorted from spleen or lymph node cells, taken before intestinal transplant. Every receptor here comes from a human donor who received an intestinal transplant. The CDR3 runs from the conserved cysteine through the conserved F or W. A D gene is named only where the DNA matches it firmly. The size entry is marked missing in some rows and otherwise reads once, few, many or a size class.

CDR3 protein: CASSQDSLAARSEHNYGYTF
CDR3 DNA: TGCGCCAGCAGCCAAGATTCACTTGCAGCCCGTTCCGAACATAACTATGGCTACACCTTC
D gene: NA
V gene: TRBV4-1
J gene: TRBJ1-2
clone size: once

CDR3 protein: CASILRGLSGNTIYF
CDR3 DNA: TGTGCCAGCATTCTCCGGGGGCTTTCTGGAAACACCATATATTTT
D gene: NA
V gene: TRBV6-1
J gene: TRBJ1-3
clone size: few

CDR3 protein: CASSLRVAHTDTQYF
CDR3 DNA: TGTGCCAGCAGCTTGAGAGTTGCCCACACAGATACGCAGTATTTT
D gene: NA
V gene: TRBV5-4
J gene: TRBJ2-3
clone size: NA

CDR3 protein: CASSPPGQGRYYEQYF
CDR3 DNA: TGTGCCAGCAGCCCCCCGGGACAGGGACGGTACTACGAGCAGTACTTC
D gene: TRBD1
V gene: TRBV28
J gene: TRBJ2-7
clone size: NA

CDR3 protein: CASTSGIGGGGTGELFF
CDR3 DNA: TGTGCCAGCACCTCCGGGATCGGGGGGGGCGGAACCGGGGAGCTGTTTTTT
D gene: TRBD2
V gene: TRBV27
J gene: TRBJ2-2
clone size: NA

CDR3 protein: CASSVGTLPYEQYF
CDR3 DNA: TGTGCCAGCAGCGTAGGGACTTTGCCCTACGAGCAGTACTTC
D gene: NA
V gene: TRBV9
J gene: TRBJ2-7
clone size: NA

CDR3 protein: CASSQGGGYNEQFF
CDR3 DNA: TGCGCCAGCAGCCAAGGTGGAGGATACAATGAGCAGTTCTTC
D gene: NA
V gene: TRBV4-1
J gene: TRBJ2-1
clone size: NA

CDR3 protein: CASTPSNTGELFF
CDR3 DNA: TGTGCCAGCACTCCATCGAACACCGGGGAGCTGTTTTTT
D gene: NA
V gene: TRBV11-2
J gene: TRBJ2-2
clone size: once

CDR3 protein: CAISPSTGRSTDTQYF
CDR3 DNA: TGTGCCATCAGTCCCTCGACAGGCCGTAGCACAGATACGCAGTATTTT
D gene: NA
V gene: TRBV10-3
J gene: TRBJ2-3
clone size: few

CDR3 protein: CASSPRQGADYGYTF
CDR3 DNA: TGTGCCAGCAGCCCGCGACAGGGGGCAGACTATGGCTACACCTTC
D gene: TRBD1
V gene: TRBV14
J gene: TRBJ1-2
clone size: NA

CDR3 protein: CASSSTGAVDIQYF
CDR3 DNA: TGTGCCAGCAGCTCGACAGGGGCGGTGGACATTCAGTACTTC
D gene: TRBD1
V gene: TRBV13
J gene: TRBJ2-4
clone size: NA

CDR3 protein: CASMAGSGEAFF
CDR3 DNA: TGTGCCAGCATGGCAGGGTCCGGGGAAGCTTTCTTT
D gene: NA
V gene: TRBV27
J gene: TRBJ1-1
clone size: NA

CDR3 protein: CASSPPGLAGGNEQYF
CDR3 DNA: TGTGCCAGCAGCCCCCCCGGACTAGCGGGAGGTAACGAGCAGTACTTC
D gene: TRBD2
V gene: TRBV5-4
J gene: TRBJ2-7
clone size: NA

CDR3 protein: CASSLATGGRNEKLFF
CDR3 DNA: TGTGCCAGCAGTCTTGCAACAGGGGGGAGAAATGAAAAACTGTTTTTT
D gene: TRBD1
V gene: TRBV2
J gene: TRBJ1-4
clone size: NA

CDR3 protein: CASSSTRASGYSYEQYF
CDR3 DNA: TGTGCCAGCAGCTCGACGCGAGCTAGCGGATACTCCTACGAGCAGTACTTC
D gene: TRBD2
V gene: TRBV7-9
J gene: TRBJ2-7
clone size: NA

CDR3 protein: CASSSGDHYEQYF
CDR3 DNA: TGTGCCAGCAGCTCGGGCGACCACTACGAGCAGTACTTC
D gene: NA
V gene: TRBV5-4
J gene: TRBJ2-7
clone size: NA

CDR3 protein: CAWKATRVEKREHPLSSYEQYF
CDR3 DNA: TGTGCCTGGAAAGCTACGAGGGTCGAGAAGCGGGAGCACCCCCTCAGCTCCTACGAGCAGTACTTC
D gene: TRBD2
V gene: TRBV30
J gene: TRBJ2-7
clone size: once

CDR3 protein: CASSPTSSGANVLTF
CDR3 DNA: TGCGCCAGCAGCCCGACTAGCTCTGGGGCCAACGTCCTGACTTTC
D gene: NA
V gene: TRBV5-1
J gene: TRBJ2-6
clone size: NA

CDR3 protein: CASSLTSGISDTQYF
CDR3 DNA: TGTGCCAGCAGCTTGACTAGCGGGATATCTGATACGCAGTATTTT
D gene: TRBD2
V gene: TRBV7-3
J gene: TRBJ2-3
clone size: NA

CDR3 protein: CASSRPGWVGEQFF
CDR3 DNA: TGTGCCAGCAGTCGGCCAGGTTGGGTGGGTGAGCAGTTCTTC
D gene: NA
V gene: TRBV28
J gene: TRBJ2-1
clone size: once

CDR3 protein: CASSGGRGPGEQYF
CDR3 DNA: TGTGCCAGCAGTGGTGGAAGGGGTCCGGGCGAGCAGTACTTC
D gene: NA
V gene: TRBV2
J gene: TRBJ2-7
clone size: NA

CDR3 protein: CASSETSVSYEQYF
CDR3 DNA: TGTGCCAGCAGCGAAACTAGCGTGTCCTACGAGCAGTACTTC
D gene: TRBD2
V gene: TRBV13
J gene: TRBJ2-7
clone size: NA

CDR3 protein: CASSPDWVSTDTQYF
CDR3 DNA: TGTGCCAGCAGCCCGGACTGGGTGAGCACAGATACGCAGTATTTT
D gene: NA
V gene: TRBV7-8
J gene: TRBJ2-3
clone size: NA

CDR3 protein: CARSAEGAEAFF
CDR3 DNA: TGTGCCAGAAGCGCGGAGGGGGCAGAGGCTTTCTTT
D gene: NA
V gene: TRBV7-5
J gene: TRBJ1-1
clone size: once

CDR3 protein: CASSYKTSAYNEQFF
CDR3 DNA: TGTGCCAGCAGTTACAAGACTAGCGCCTACAATGAGCAGTTCTTC
D gene: TRBD2
V gene: TRBV6-6
J gene: TRBJ2-1
clone size: once

CDR3 protein: CASSPTIPIEQYF
CDR3 DNA: TGTGCCAGCAGCCCGACTATCCCCATCGAGCAGTACTTC
D gene: NA
V gene: TRBV14
J gene: TRBJ2-7
clone size: NA

CDR3 protein: CASSQDFGSGSISYEQYF
CDR3 DNA: TGCGCCAGCAGCCAAGATTTTGGGAGCGGGAGTATCTCCTACGAGCAGTACTTC
D gene: TRBD2
V gene: TRBV4-1
J gene: TRBJ2-7
clone size: NA

CDR3 protein: CASSHGLAGTYEQYF
CDR3 DNA: TGCGCCAGCAGCCATGGACTAGCGGGAACCTACGAGCAGTACTTC
D gene: TRBD2
V gene: TRBV4-1
J gene: TRBJ2-7
clone size: NA

CDR3 protein: CAWSLLDTDTQYF
CDR3 DNA: TGTGCCTGGAGTCTCCTCGACACAGATACGCAGTATTTT
D gene: NA
V gene: TRBV30
J gene: TRBJ2-3
clone size: NA

CDR3 protein: CASSSRTGGTYEQYF
CDR3 DNA: TGCGCCAGCAGCTCTAGGACAGGGGGGACCTACGAGCAGTACTTC
D gene: TRBD1
V gene: TRBV5-1
J gene: TRBJ2-7
clone size: once

CDR3 protein: CGWRLTDTQYF
CDR3 DNA: TGTGGCTGGCGCCTCACAGATACGCAGTATTTT
D gene: NA
V gene: TRBV21-1
J gene: TRBJ2-3
clone size: NA

CDR3 protein: CTSSQGGLAEVHDEQYF
CDR3 DNA: TGCACCAGCAGCCAAGGTGGGCTAGCGGAGGTCCATGACGAGCAGTACTTC
D gene: NA
V gene: TRBV1
J gene: TRBJ2-7
clone size: NA

CDR3 protein: CASSLGSSQQYF
CDR3 DNA: TGTGCCAGCAGTTTAGGGTCGTCACAGCAGTACTTC
D gene: NA
V gene: TRBV28
J gene: TRBJ2-5
clone size: once

CDR3 protein: CASSLYPGREQYF
CDR3 DNA: TGTGCCAGCAGCCTGTACCCAGGGAGGGAGCAGTACTTC
D gene: NA
V gene: TRBV5-4
J gene: TRBJ2-7
clone size: NA

CDR3 protein: CASSLSGGAYGYTF
CDR3 DNA: TGTGCCAGCAGTTTATCGGGGGGTGCCTATGGCTACACCTTC
D gene: NA
V gene: TRBV27
J gene: TRBJ1-2
clone size: NA

CDR3 protein: CASSSQGAGAGGSDTQYF
CDR3 DNA: TGTGCCAGCAGCTCACAGGGGGCGGGAGCGGGAGGGTCAGATACGCAGTATTTT
D gene: NA
V gene: TRBV7-9
J gene: TRBJ2-3
clone size: NA

CDR3 protein: CASSIAGPSGTSYEQYF
CDR3 DNA: TGTGCCAGTAGTATTGCGGGGCCTAGCGGTACCTCCTACGAGCAGTACTTC
D gene: TRBD2
V gene: TRBV19
J gene: TRBJ2-7
clone size: NA

CDR3 protein: CASTGQGTGELFF
CDR3 DNA: TGTGCCAGTACAGGGCAAGGCACCGGGGAGCTGTTTTTT
D gene: NA
V gene: TRBV27
J gene: TRBJ2-2
clone size: NA